What follows is one T cell receptor beta chain and its context. Its specificity is unknown. The source of the sample is a study of T cells expressing NK-cell markers. Overall study: There were seven HCMV-seropositive donors and one seronegative donor among the eight sequenced. Overall study findings and caveats: About 6 donors had dominant NKG2C+ clonotypes that comprised about 1.0-7.0% of their CD8+ T cells.

The CDR3 is 18 amino acids. Germline CDR1 SGHTA, CDR2 FQGNSA. TCR beta cDNA was made by 5'RACE template switching with UMIs. For each CDR3 protein, TCRdb gives one entry from its re-call of the 5' RACE reads, without DNA. This specimen shows 200,000 to 300,000 distinct CDR3 sequences; the ten leading clones hold about 0.39%. Sequenced sample: blood T cells: a sorted CD56 or NKG2C T cell subset, CD4+ or CD8+ T cells, or bulk PBMC T cells (not recorded which). The receptor comes from a man aged 18 to 30 in good health. The chain joins TRBV7-2 to TRBJ2-1. CDR3 amino acids: CASSLGPLGRSSYNEQFF.